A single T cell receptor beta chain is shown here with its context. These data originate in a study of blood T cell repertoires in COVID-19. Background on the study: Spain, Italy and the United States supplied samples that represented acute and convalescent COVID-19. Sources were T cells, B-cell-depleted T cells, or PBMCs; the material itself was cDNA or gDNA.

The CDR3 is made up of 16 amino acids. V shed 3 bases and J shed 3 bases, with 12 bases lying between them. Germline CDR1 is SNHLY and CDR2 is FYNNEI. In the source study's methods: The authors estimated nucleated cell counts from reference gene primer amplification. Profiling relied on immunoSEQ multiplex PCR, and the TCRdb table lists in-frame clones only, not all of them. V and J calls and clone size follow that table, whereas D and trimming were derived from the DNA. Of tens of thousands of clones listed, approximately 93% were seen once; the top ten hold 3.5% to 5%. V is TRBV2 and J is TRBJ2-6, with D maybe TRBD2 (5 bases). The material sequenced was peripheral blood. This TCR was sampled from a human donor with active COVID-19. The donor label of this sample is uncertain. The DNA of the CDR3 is TGTGCCAGCAGTGAGGTGGGGAGTCGTGGGGCCAACGTCCTGACTTTC. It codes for CASSEVGSRGANVLTF.